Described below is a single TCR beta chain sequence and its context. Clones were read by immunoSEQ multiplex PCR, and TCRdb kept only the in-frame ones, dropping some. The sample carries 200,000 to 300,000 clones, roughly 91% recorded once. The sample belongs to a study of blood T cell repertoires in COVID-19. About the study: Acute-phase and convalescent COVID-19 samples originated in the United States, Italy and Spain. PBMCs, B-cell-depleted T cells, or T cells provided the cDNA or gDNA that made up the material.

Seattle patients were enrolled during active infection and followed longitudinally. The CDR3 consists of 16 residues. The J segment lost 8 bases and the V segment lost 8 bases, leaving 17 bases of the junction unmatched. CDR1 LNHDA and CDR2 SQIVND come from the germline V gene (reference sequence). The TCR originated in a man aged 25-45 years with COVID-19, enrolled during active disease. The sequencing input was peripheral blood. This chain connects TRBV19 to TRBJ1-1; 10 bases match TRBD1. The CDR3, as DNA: TGTGCCAGTTCTACCCGGGACAGGGGTTACCTTACGGAAGCTTTCTTT. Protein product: CASSTRDRGYLTEAFF. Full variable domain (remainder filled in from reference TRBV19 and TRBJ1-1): DGGITQSPKYLFRKEGQNVTLSCEQNLNHDAMYWYRQDPGQGLRLIYYSQIVNDFQKGDIAEGYSVSREKKESFPLTVTSAQKNPTAFYLCASSTRDRGYLTEAFFGQGTRLTVV.